This T cell receptor beta chain was obtained from a study of cytomegalovirus exposure and HLA in healthy donors. Whole-study findings and limits: Immune exposure was documented only through CMV serostatus. HLA-A and HLA-B allele assignments for most subjects were reportedly predicted accurately using TCR beta sequences. Presence/absence analyses treated sequencing depth as roughly uniform across donors.

60 Vbeta and 13 Jbeta primers were used in PCR. Original analysis: It was a later analysis that counted tens of millions of unique TCR beta chains, of which some 12 million were shared. The method was immunoSEQ multiplex PCR; TCRdb's version includes in-frame clones alone and lacks a portion of them. V and J calls and clone size are as listed in that table; D and trimming were resolved from the DNA. The sample contains approximately 170,000 clones, less than 80% of which appear only once. This clone was found once. Its antigen is unidentified. V lost 2 bases to trimming and J lost 6 bases; unmatched junction nucleotides: 29. The CDR3 is made up of 22 amino acids. Germline CDR1 LGHNT, CDR2 FRNRAP.

The receptor was isolated from a man aged 35-49 years in good health and CMV-seronegative. The chain uses TRBV12-5 and TRBJ2-7; 9 bases align to TRBD1. Sequencing input: PBMCs. The CDR3 spells CASGLTIKFTGTGKSLDFEQYF. For the CDR3, the DNA is TGTGCTAGTGGTTTGACAATAAAATTCACCGGGACAGGGAAAAGTTTGGACTTCGAGCAGTACTTC.